This T cell receptor (beta chain) stems from a study of cytomegalovirus exposure and HLA in healthy donors. Overall study findings and caveats: Researchers counted around 180 TCR beta chains as cytomegalovirus-associated. The TCR clusters that emerged in the first cohort tended, a later analysis found, to co-occur in the 110 or so validation repertoires. Reports indicated that the classifier achieved high specificity and sensitivity in diagnosing cytomegalovirus status.

The junction had 12 bases not matched to a gene; V was cut back by 4 bases and J by 0 bases. The germline V gene has CDR1 MNHEY and CDR2 SMNVEV (reference sequence). This CDR3 comprises 17 residues. The donors were members of the validation cohort, which comprised 120 subjects and was separate from the first cohort of around 700 subjects. Some clones are missing from TCRdb's copy, which holds only in-frame ones; the method was immunoSEQ multiplex PCR. The sample records around 300,000 clones, around 87% being singletons. This clone was seen only a few times. Its target is not known. The receptor was isolated from a woman younger than 35 in good health and CMV-seronegative. The chain is built from TRBV27 and TRBJ2-7, with TRBD2 identical over 7 bases. The sample comprised PBMCs. The CDR3 here is CASSSFTSGTFSYEQYF. In DNA, the CDR3 is TGTGCCAGCAGTTCGTTCACCAGCGGGACCTTCTCCTACGAGCAGTACTTC.